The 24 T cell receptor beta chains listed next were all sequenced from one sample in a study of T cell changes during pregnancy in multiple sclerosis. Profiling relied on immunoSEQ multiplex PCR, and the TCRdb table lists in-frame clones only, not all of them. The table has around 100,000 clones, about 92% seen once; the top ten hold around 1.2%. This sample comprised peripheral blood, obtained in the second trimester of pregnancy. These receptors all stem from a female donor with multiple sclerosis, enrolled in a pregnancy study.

Here the CDR3 DNA reads TGTGCCAGCTCACCAACTAGAGGGACAGGGGGCTTAGATACGCAGTATTTT. Translated: CASSPTRGTGGLDTQYF. V is TRBV18 and J is TRBJ2-3; 12 positions agree with TRBD1. V shed 2 bases, J shed 5 bases, and the junction held 8 bases outside the gene matches. Germline V lookup: CDR1 KGHSH, CDR2 LQKENI. The CDR3 is 17 residues long.

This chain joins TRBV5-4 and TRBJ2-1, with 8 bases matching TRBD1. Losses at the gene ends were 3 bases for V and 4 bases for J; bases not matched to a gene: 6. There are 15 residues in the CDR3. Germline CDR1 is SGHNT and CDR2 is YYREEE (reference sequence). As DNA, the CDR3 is TGTGCCAGCAGCTGGCGTCAGGGGGCGTACAATGAGCAGTTCTTC. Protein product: CASSWRQGAYNEQFF. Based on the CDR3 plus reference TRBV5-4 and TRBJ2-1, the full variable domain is ETGVTQSPTHLIKTRGQQVTLRCSSQSGHNTVSWYQQALGQGPQFIFQYYREEENGRGNFPPRFSGLQFPNYSSELNVNALELDDSALYLCASSWRQGAYNEQFFGPGTRLTVL.

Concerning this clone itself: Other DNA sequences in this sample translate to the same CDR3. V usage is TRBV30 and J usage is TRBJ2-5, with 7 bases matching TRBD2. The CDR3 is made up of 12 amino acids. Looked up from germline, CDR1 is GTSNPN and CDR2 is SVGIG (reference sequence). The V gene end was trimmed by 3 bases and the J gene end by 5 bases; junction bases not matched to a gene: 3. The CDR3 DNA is TGTGCCTGGAGCGCCGGGGGGGAGACCCAGTACTTC. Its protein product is CAWSAGGETQYF.

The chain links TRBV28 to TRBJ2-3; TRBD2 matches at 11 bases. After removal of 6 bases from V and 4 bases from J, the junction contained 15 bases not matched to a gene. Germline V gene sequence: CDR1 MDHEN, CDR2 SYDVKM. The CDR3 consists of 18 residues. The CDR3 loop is CASSHLGLAGSGADTQYF. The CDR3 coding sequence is TGTGCCAGCAGCCATCTCGGACTAGCGGGTTCAGGCGCAGATACGCAGTATTTT.

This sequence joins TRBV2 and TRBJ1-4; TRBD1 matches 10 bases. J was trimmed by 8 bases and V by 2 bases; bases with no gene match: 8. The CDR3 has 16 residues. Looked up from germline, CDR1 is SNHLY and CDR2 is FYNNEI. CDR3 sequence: CASSEWGQGRQEKLFF. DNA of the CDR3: TGTGCCAGCAGTGAATGGGGACAGGGGAGACAGGAAAAACTGTTTTTT.

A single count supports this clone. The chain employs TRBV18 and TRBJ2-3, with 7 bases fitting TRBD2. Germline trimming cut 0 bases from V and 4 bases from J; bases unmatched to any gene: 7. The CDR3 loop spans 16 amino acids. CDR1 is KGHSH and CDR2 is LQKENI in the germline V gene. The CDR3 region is CASSPPSRGGPDTQYF. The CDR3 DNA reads TGTGCCAGCTCACCACCGTCGCGGGGAGGGCCAGATACGCAGTATTTT.

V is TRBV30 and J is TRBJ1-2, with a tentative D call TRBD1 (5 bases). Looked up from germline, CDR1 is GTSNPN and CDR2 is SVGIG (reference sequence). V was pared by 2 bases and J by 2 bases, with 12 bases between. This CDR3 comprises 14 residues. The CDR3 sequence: CAWSRQTRNYGYTF. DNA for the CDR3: TGTGCCTGGAGTAGACAGACCAGAAACTATGGCTACACCTTC.

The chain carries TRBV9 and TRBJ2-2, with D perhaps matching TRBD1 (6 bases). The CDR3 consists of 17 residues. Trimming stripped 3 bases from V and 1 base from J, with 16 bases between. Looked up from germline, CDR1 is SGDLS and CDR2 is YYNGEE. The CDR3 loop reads CASSGVTGHLNTGELFF. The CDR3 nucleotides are TGTGCCAGCAGCGGAGTTACGGGACACTTGAACACCGGGGAGCTGTTTTTT.

The CDR3 reads CASSELAGRPPEQYF. CDR3 nucleotide sequence: TGTGCCAGCAGTGAATTGGCAGGGAGGCCTCCCGAGCAGTACTTC. The chain combines TRBV6-1 with TRBJ2-7, with D tentatively TRBD2 (6 bases). The CDR3 runs 15 residues. Germline CDR1 MNHNS, CDR2 SASEGT. V lost 2 bases and J lost 6, with 17 bases in between.

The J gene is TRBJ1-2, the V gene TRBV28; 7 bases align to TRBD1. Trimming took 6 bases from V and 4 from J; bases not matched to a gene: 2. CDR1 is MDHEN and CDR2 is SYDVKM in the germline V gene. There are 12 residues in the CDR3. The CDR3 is CASRGQLYGYTF. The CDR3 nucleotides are TGTGCCAGCAGGGGACAGCTCTATGGCTACACCTTC.

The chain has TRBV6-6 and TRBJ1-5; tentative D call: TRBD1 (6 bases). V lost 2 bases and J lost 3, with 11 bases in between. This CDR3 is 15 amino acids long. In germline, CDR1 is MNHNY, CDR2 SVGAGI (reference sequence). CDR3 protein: CASSYQGTSNQPQHF. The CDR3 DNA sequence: TGTGCCAGCAGTTACCAGGGGACCTCCAATCAGCCCCAGCATTTT.

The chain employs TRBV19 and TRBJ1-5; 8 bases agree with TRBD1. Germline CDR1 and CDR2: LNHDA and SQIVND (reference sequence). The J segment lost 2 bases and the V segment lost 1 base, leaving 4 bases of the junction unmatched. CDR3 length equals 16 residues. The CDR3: CASSIVQGEGNQPQHF. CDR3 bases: TGTGCCAGTAGTATAGTACAGGGGGAGGGCAATCAGCCCCAGCATTTT. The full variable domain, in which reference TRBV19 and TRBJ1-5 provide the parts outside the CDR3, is DGGITQSPKYLFRKEGQNVTLSCEQNLNHDAMYWYRQDPGQGLRLIYYSQIVNDFQKGDIAEGYSVSREKKESFPLTVTSAQKNPTAFYLCASSIVQGEGNQPQHFGDGTRLSIL.

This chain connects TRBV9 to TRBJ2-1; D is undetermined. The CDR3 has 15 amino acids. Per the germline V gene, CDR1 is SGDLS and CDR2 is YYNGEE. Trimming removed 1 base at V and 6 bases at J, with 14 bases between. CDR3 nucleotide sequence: TGTGCCAGCAGCGTAAAGCCTTGGAGCCCCAATGAGCAGTTCTTC. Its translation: CASSVKPWSPNEQFF. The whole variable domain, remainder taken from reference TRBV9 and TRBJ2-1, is DSGVTQTPKHLITATGQRVTLRCSPRSGDLSVYWYQQSLDQGLQFLIQYYNGEERAKGNILERFSAQQFPDLHSELNLSSLELGDSALYFCASSVKPWSPNEQFFGPGTRLTVL.

CDR3 DNA: TGTGCCAGCAGCTTACTCGGAGATACGCAGTATTTT. Translation gives CASSLLGDTQYF. This rearrangement joins TRBV7-9 to TRBJ2-3; D ambiguous. Germline CDR1 is SEHNR and CDR2 is FQNEAQ (reference sequence). The CDR3 is made up of 12 amino acids. V lost 2 bases and J 5 bases, leaving 5 bases between the germline ends.

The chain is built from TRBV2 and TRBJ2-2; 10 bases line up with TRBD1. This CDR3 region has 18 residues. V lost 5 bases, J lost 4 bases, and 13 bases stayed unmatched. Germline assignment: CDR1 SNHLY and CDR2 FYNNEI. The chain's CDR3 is CASSYGRVWTGGTGELFF. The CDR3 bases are TGTGCCAGCAGTTACGGAAGAGTTTGGACAGGGGGCACCGGGGAGCTGTTTTTT. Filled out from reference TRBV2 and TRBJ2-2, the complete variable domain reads EPEVTQTPSHQVTQMGQEVILRCVPISNHLYFYWYRQILGQKVEFLVSFYNNEISEKSEIFDDQFSVERPDGSNFTLKIRSTKLEDSAMYFCASSYGRVWTGGTGELFFGEGSRLTVL.

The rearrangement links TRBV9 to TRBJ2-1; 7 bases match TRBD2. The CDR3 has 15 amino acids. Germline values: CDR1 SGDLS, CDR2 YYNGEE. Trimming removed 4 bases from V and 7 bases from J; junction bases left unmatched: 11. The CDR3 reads CASSPRRAGENEQFF. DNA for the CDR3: TGTGCCAGCAGCCCCAGGAGGGCGGGGGAAAATGAGCAGTTCTTC.

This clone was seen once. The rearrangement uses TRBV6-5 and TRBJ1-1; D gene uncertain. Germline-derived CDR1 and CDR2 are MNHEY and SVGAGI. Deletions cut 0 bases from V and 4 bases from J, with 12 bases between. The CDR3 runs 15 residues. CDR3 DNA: TGTGCCAGCAGTTACTCGAGACGCGGTGGCACTGAAGCTTTCTTT. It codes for CASSYSRRGGTEAFF.

CDR3 amino acids: CASSDDPALTGFNSGNTIYF. The CDR3 DNA reads as TGTGCCAGCAGTGACGATCCAGCCCTGACAGGGTTTAACTCTGGAAACACCATATATTTT. The chain is built from TRBV6-4 and TRBJ1-3; 7 bases are a match to TRBD1. Germline lookup yields CDR1 MRHNA and CDR2 SNTAGT. Germline trimming cut 2 bases from V and 0 bases from J; bases unmatched to any gene: 16. CDR3 length equals 20 residues.

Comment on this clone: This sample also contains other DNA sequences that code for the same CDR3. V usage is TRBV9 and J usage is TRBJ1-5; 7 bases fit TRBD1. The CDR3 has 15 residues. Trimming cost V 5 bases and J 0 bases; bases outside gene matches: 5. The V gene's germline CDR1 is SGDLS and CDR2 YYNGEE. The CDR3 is CASSKGGGSNQPQHF. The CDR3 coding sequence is TGTGCCAGCAGTAAAGGGGGCGGTAGCAATCAGCCCCAGCATTTT.

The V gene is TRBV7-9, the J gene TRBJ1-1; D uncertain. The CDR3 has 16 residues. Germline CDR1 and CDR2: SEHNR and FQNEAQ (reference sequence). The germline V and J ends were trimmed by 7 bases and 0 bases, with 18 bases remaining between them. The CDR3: CASIPPRPGMNTEAFF. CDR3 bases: TGTGCCAGCATCCCCCCCCGGCCAGGCATGAACACTGAAGCTTTCTTT.

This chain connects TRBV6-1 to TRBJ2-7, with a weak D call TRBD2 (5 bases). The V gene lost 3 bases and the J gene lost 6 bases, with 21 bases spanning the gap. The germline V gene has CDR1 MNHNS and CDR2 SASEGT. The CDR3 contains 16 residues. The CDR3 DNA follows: TGTGCCAGCAGTGACCGCCTCCTAGCTCGTCCCCTCGAGCAGTACTTC. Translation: CASSDRLLARPLEQYF.

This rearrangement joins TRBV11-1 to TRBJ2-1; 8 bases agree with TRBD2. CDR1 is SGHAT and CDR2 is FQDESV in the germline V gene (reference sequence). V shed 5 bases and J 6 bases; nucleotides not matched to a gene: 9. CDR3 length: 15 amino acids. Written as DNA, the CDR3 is TGTGCCAGCAGCCCCGAGGCGGGAGGAGTCAATGAGCAGTTCTTC. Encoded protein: CASSPEAGGVNEQFF.

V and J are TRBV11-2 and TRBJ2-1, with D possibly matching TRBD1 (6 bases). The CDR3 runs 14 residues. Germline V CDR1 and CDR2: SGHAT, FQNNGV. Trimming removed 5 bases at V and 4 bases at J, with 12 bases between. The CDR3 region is CASSLVGGYNEQFF. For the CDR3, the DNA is TGTGCCAGCAGCCTAGTAGGGGGATACAATGAGCAGTTCTTC.

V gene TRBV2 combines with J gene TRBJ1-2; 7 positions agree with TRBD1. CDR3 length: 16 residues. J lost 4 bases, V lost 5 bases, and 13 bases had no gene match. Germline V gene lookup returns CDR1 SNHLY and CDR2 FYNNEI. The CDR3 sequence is CASSYRGPADLYGYTF. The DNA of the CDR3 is TGTGCCAGCAGTTACAGGGGACCCGCCGATCTCTATGGCTACACCTTC.